One T cell receptor beta chain is described in this entry. Its antigen is as yet unknown. The sample's time point: patch test 2, 6 weeks after DPC sensitization. Treatment indicated: therapeutic diphenylcyclopropenone sensitization with weekly scalp DPC. The CDR3 loop spans 16 amino acids. V lost 3 bases and J 0 bases, leaving 13 bases between the germline ends. CDR1 and CDR2 (germline): SGDLS, YYNGEE. The data were taken from a study of human T cells and chemical hapten exposure. About the research overall: Patients got weekly scalp diphenylcyclopropenone doses over the roughly 22-week study.

Via MiXCR, TCRdb re-called the RACE reads, giving one row per CDR3 protein. Seen here are 100,000 or so distinct CDR3 sequences, about 9.3% observed once, and the top ten hold about 2%. General study results and limits: The study found that PT1 expanded TCR counts correlated positively with patch test score.

The rearrangement joins TRBV9 to TRBJ2-1, with a weak D call TRBD2 (6 bases). This TCR was sampled from a woman aged 40 to 49 with alopecia areata. Some clones in this sample may be carry-over from other donors' samples. Sequencing was performed on whole blood, taken in connection with sensitization to the hapten diphenylcyclopropenone (DPC). The CDR3 DNA reads as TGTGCCAGCAGCGCAAGTGGGGGGAACTCCTACAATGAGCAGTTCTTC. Translation: CASSASGGNSYNEQFF.